Shown below are 2 T cell receptor beta chains from a single sample sequenced in a study of cytomegalovirus exposure and HLA in healthy donors. The PCR employed 60 Vbeta primers together with 13 Jbeta primers. The assay was immunoSEQ multiplex PCR, and TCRdb's table has in-frame clones only and misses some. Altogether some 67,000 clones are present, around 89% being singletons, with the ten largest covering 9.5% to 13%. Material for sequencing was PBMCs. Receptors were obtained from a woman in her 30s in good health and CMV-seropositive.

The rearrangement uses TRBV18 and TRBJ2-7, with 8 bases identical to TRBD1. V shed 0 bases and J 2 bases; nucleotides not matched to a gene: 9. The CDR3 is 17 residues long. CDR1 and CDR2 (germline): KGHSH, LQKENI. The CDR3 region is CASSPPFGQGRTYEQYF. The CDR3 coding sequence is TGTGCCAGCTCACCACCCTTCGGACAGGGAAGGACCTACGAGCAGTACTTC.

The CDR3 sequence is CASSQAFGTNEAFF. The CDR3 DNA follows: TGCGCCAGCAGCCAAGCGTTTGGGACAAATGAAGCTTTCTTT. The V gene is TRBV4-1, the J gene TRBJ1-1, with a weak D call TRBD1 (6 bases). V was trimmed by 1 base and J by 7 bases, leaving 13 bases between them. The CDR3 is 14 residues long. Per germline, CDR1 MGHRA and CDR2 YSYEKL.